The next 17 T cell receptor beta chains were all read from a single sample in a study of human T cells and chemical hapten exposure. TCRdb processed the RACE reads anew with MiXCR; each CDR3 protein has one entry. Among around 340,000 distinct CDR3 sequences, about 7% were seen once, and the ten largest hold 8.4%. Time point specified: patch test 1, 2 weeks after DPC sensitization. Treatment: therapeutic diphenylcyclopropenone sensitization with weekly scalp DPC. Here the sequenced sample was whole blood, taken in connection with sensitization to the hapten diphenylcyclopropenone (DPC). The receptors originated from a woman between 18 and 30 years old with alopecia areata. Some clones in this sample may be carry-over from other donors' samples.

The chain recombines TRBV15 with TRBJ1-5; D is undetermined. This CDR3 spans 14 amino acids. The germline V and J ends were trimmed by 9 bases and 0 bases, with 12 bases remaining between them. Germline CDR1 and CDR2: LNHNV and YYDKDF (reference sequence). CDR3 sequence: CATAGVNSNQPQHF. For the CDR3, the DNA is TGTGCCACTGCGGGAGTTAATAGCAATCAGCCCCAGCATTTT.

This clonotype was observed a few times. The genes are TRBV4-3 and TRBJ2-3, with 10 bases aligning to TRBD1. V was pared by 2 bases and J by 4 bases, with 6 bases of the junction left unmatched. Germline values: CDR1 LGHNA, CDR2 YSLEER. The CDR3 loop spans 16 amino acids. CDR3 sequence (DNA): TGCGCCAGCAGCCAATTGACGGGACAGGGGTCAGATACGCAGTATTTT. It encodes CASSQLTGQGSDTQYF.

This clonotype came up a few times. V is TRBV20-1 and J is TRBJ1-1; D is uncertain. The CDR3 is 15 amino acids. V was pared by 7 bases and J by 0 bases, with 18 bases between. CDR1 is DFQATT and CDR2 is SNEGSKA in the germline V gene (reference sequence). CDR3: CSGYGSDPMNTEAFF. Here the CDR3 DNA reads TGCAGTGGGTATGGATCCGATCCTATGAACACTGAAGCTTTCTTT.

V is TRBV7-9 and J is TRBJ1-2; tentatively, D is TRBD1 (5 bases). Germline loops: CDR1 SEHNR, CDR2 FQNEAQ (reference sequence). The length of the CDR3 is 12 residues. With 6 bases removed from V and 5 bases from J, the gap between germline ends came to 10 bases. The CDR3 loop is CASSQDIYGYTF. The DNA for the CDR3 is TGTGCCAGCAGTCAGGACATTTATGGCTACACCTTC. Looking up the rest from reference TRBV7-9 and TRBJ1-2 gives the full variable domain: DTGVSQNPRHKITKRGQNVTFRCDPISEHNRLYWYRQTLGQGPEFLTYFQNEAQLEKSRLLSDRFSAERPKGSFSTLEIQRTEQGDSAMYLCASSQDIYGYTFGSGTRLTVV.

This rearrangement joins TRBV27 to TRBJ2-5; D not certain. Germline V lookup: CDR1 MNHEY, CDR2 SMNVEV (reference sequence). With 2 bases removed from V and 5 bases from J, the gap between germline ends came to 15 bases. The CDR3 runs 15 residues. Written as DNA, the CDR3 is TGTGCCAGCAGTTTAGGTGAACATTTGGGTGAGACCCAGTACTTC. Translation: CASSLGEHLGETQYF.

There are a few counts of this clonotype. This chain uses TRBV24-1 with TRBJ2-1; D is possibly TRBD1 (6 bases). Trimming removed 9 bases from V and 0 bases from J, with 14 bases in between. Germline CDR1 and CDR2: KGHDR and SFDVKD. This CDR3 is 15 amino acids long. The CDR3: CATQQGDSSYNEQFF. CDR3 nucleotides: TGTGCCACCCAACAGGGAGACAGCTCCTACAATGAGCAGTTCTTC.

This rearrangement joins TRBV7-8 to TRBJ1-1, with D possibly being TRBD1 (6 bases). CDR3 size: 14 residues. V shed 3 bases and J shed 4 bases, with 12 bases lying between them. Germline CDR1 is SGHVS and CDR2 is FQNEAQ. DNA of the CDR3: TGTGCCAGCAGCTTCACAGGGAGGGCCACTGAAGCTTTCTTT. It translates to CASSFTGRATEAFF.

V usage is TRBV6-2 or TRBV6-3 and J usage is TRBJ2-2; the match to TRBD2 covers 8 bases. Germline V CDR1 and CDR2: MNHEY, SVGEGT. V lost 5 bases to trimming and J lost 6 bases; unmatched junction nucleotides: 8. The CDR3 runs 15 residues. CDR3 coding DNA: TGTGCCAGCAGTCAGATACTAGCGGCGGCCGGGGAGCTGTTTTTT. Its translation: CASSQILAAAGELFF.

This clonotype occurred a few times. The chain uses TRBV12-5 and TRBJ1-3; D may be TRBD1 (5 bases). From germline, CDR1 is LGHNT and CDR2 FRNRAP. The CDR3 contains 17 residues. Between the trimmed V and J ends, which lost 1 base and 0 bases, there was a span of 13 bases. The CDR3 loop is CASGLARQNPSGNTIYF. CDR3 DNA sequence: TGTGCTAGTGGTTTGGCACGACAGAACCCCTCTGGAAACACCATATATTTT.

This clonotype showed up just a few times. The V and J genes are TRBV7-9 and TRBJ2-7, with 8 bases matching TRBD2. The ends lost 2 bases at V and 2 bases at J; junction bases unmatched: 5. The CDR3 sequence is 15 residues long. Germline V gene data show CDR1 as SEHNR and CDR2 as FQNEAQ (reference sequence). The CDR3 is CASSLSGGATYEQYF. CDR3 in DNA: TGTGCCAGCAGCTTATCCGGGGGGGCTACCTACGAGCAGTACTTC.

This rearrangement joins TRBV3-1 to TRBJ2-4; D not resolved. V lost 1 base and J 0 bases, leaving 7 bases between the germline ends. CDR3 length equals 15 residues. The germline CDR1 and CDR2 sequences are LGHDT and YNNKEL (reference sequence). CDR3 DNA: TGTGCCAGCAGCCAAGCCGGCTTAGCCAAAAACATTCAGTACTTC. It encodes CASSQAGLAKNIQYF. Drawing the rest from reference TRBV3-1 and TRBJ2-4, the complete variable domain is DTAVSQTPKYLVTQMGNDKSIKCEQNLGHDTMYWYKQDSKKFLKIMFSYNNKELIINETVPNRFSPKSPDKAHLNLHINSLELGDSAVYFCASSQAGLAKNIQYFGAGTRLSVL.

This chain connects TRBV25-1 to TRBJ2-6; D gene ambiguous. V was clipped by 1 base and J by 6 bases, with 13 bases between them. CDR1 is MGHDK and CDR2 is SYGVNS in the germline V gene. The CDR3 length is 16 residues. CDR3 loop: CASSESVGVEANVLTF. CDR3 in DNA: TGTGCCAGCAGTGAATCTGTCGGCGTGGAGGCCAACGTCCTGACTTTC.

The table lists this clonotype with many counts. The chain couples TRBV3-1 to TRBJ1-5, with D unresolved. V was cut by 3 bases and J by 5 bases, with 8 bases left in between. The CDR3 is 13 amino acids. CDR1 LGHDT and CDR2 YNNKEL come from the germline V gene (reference sequence). CDR3 sequence (DNA): TGTGCCAGCAGCCACCTAGGAGATCAGCCCCAGCATTTT. Protein sequence: CASSHLGDQPQHF.

This chain's CDR3 is CASSPGGASNEKLFF. The CDR3 DNA reads TGTGCCAGCAGCCCTGGGGGAGCCTCTAATGAAAAACTGTTTTTT. V is TRBV5-6 and J is TRBJ1-4, with a tentative D call TRBD1 (5 bases). Germline lookup yields CDR1 SGHDT and CDR2 YYEEEE. Deletions cut 4 bases from V and 3 bases from J, with 13 bases between. This CDR3 has 15 residues. Variable domain in full (rest from reference TRBV5-6 and TRBJ1-4): DAGVTQSPTHLIKTRGQQVTLRCSPKSGHDTVSWYQQALGQGPQFIFQYYEEEERQRGNFPDRFSGHQFPNYSSELNVNALLLGDSALYLCASSPGGASNEKLFFGSGTQLSVL.

This clonotype showed up just a few times. The rearrangement joins TRBV24-1 to TRBJ2-1; 9 bases map to TRBD1. V lost 0 bases, J lost 5 bases, and 4 bases stayed unmatched. The CDR3 loop spans 16 amino acids. Per the germline V gene, CDR1 is KGHDR and CDR2 is SFDVKD. The CDR3 sequence is CATSDLSGQGHNEQFF. The DNA for the CDR3 is TGTGCCACCAGTGATTTGTCGGGACAGGGTCACAATGAGCAGTTCTTC.

Ten or more counts support this clonotype. The V call is TRBV6-5, the J call TRBJ1-5; D is perhaps TRBD1 (5 bases). V lost 6 bases and J lost 5, with 17 bases in between. The germline V gene has CDR1 MNHEY and CDR2 SVGAGI. The CDR3 covers 15 residues. This CDR3 is CASRTVAGFDQPQHF. In DNA form, the CDR3 reads TGTGCCAGCAGGACAGTGGCGGGTTTCGATCAGCCCCAGCATTTT.

This clonotype was seen more than once but under ten times. The V and J genes are TRBV3-1 and TRBJ2-2; TRBD2 matches 9 bases. The CDR3 totals 15 residues. Trimming cost V 5 bases and J 4 bases; bases outside gene matches: 5. Germline values: CDR1 LGHDT, CDR2 YNNKEL (reference sequence). The CDR3 sequence: CASSASSGATGELFF. The CDR3 nucleotides read TGTGCCAGCAGCGCCTCTAGCGGGGCCACCGGGGAGCTGTTTTTT.